This TCR beta chain was found in a study of blood T cell repertoires in COVID-19. At the level of the study: Acute and convalescent COVID-19 samples came from the United States, Italy and Spain. PBMCs, B-cell-depleted T cells, or T cells provided the cDNA or gDNA that made up the material.

Study processing details: Reference gene primer amplification gave nucleated cell count estimates. Method: immunoSEQ multiplex PCR; TCRdb's copy keeps in-frame clones and lacks some. V, J and clone size reflect that table, while D and trimming were determined from the DNA. This sample has 130,000 to 150,000 clones, with around 85% found just once. The CDR3 runs 13 residues. Trimming cost V 0 bases and J 2 bases, with 4 bases left between them. Germline V gene sequence: CDR1 SGHAT, CDR2 FQNNGV. The sequenced sample was peripheral blood. The source of this sequence is a woman between 40 and 50 years old with active or convalescent COVID-19. The chain employs TRBV11-2 and TRBJ1-2; D remains ambiguous. Here the CDR3 reads CASSLERNYGYTF. CDR3 in DNA: TGTGCCAGCAGCTTAGAACGGAACTATGGCTACACCTTC.